These 21 T cell receptor beta chains were all obtained from the same sample, sequenced in a study of control samples from healthy donors and cancer patients. TCRdb's copy holds only in-frame clones and misses some; the assay was immunoSEQ multiplex PCR. This repertoire shows 150,000 or so clones, about nine tenths found once; its top ten account for around 5.8%. Material for sequencing was blood. The source is a man younger than 35 in good health.

The chain carries TRBV2 and TRBJ1-2, with a weak D call TRBD1 (5 bases). CDR1 SNHLY and CDR2 FYNNEI come from the germline V gene. The CDR3 is 13 amino acids. V shed 7 bases and J shed 2 bases, with 11 bases lying between them. CDR3 protein: CASIGQKNYGYTF. The DNA of the CDR3 is TGTGCCAGCATCGGACAAAAGAACTATGGCTACACCTTC.

This chain links TRBV11-1 with TRBJ2-7; D may correspond to TRBD1 or TRBD2 (6 bases each). Trimming took 5 bases from V and 2 from J, leaving 16 bases between them. This CDR3 has 15 residues. Germline assignment: CDR1 SGHAT and CDR2 FQDESV (reference sequence). CDR3 amino acids: CASSHSGGPAYEQYF. The DNA for the CDR3 is TGTGCCAGCAGCCACAGTGGGGGGCCCGCCTACGAGCAGTACTTC.

The CDR3: CASSQSGGALNEQFF. In DNA form, the CDR3 reads TGTGCCAGCAGCCAATCCGGGGGGGCGTTGAATGAGCAGTTCTTC. The genes are TRBV11-3 and TRBJ2-1; 8 positions agree with TRBD2. Germline V gives CDR1 SGHNT, CDR2 YENEEA. The CDR3 consists of 15 residues. After removal of 5 bases from V and 7 bases from J, the junction contained 10 bases not matched to a gene.

The chain uses TRBV7-2 and TRBJ1-5; no definite D call. The CDR3 totals 17 residues. Germline CDR1 and CDR2: SGHTA and FQGNSA. Trimming removed 2 bases at V and 3 bases at J, with 17 bases between. Written as DNA, the CDR3 is TGTGCCAGCAGCTTAAATTGGGCAGGAGCCAACAATCAGCCCCAGCATTTT. Translating gives CASSLNWAGANNQPQHF.

The V call is TRBV6-5, the J call TRBJ2-1; D is perhaps TRBD1 (5 bases). Germline-derived CDR1 and CDR2 are MNHEY and SVGAGI. This CDR3 is built from 16 residues. With 1 base removed from V and 7 bases from J, the gap between germline ends came to 17 bases. The CDR3 reads CASSYYRGASHNEQFF. In DNA, the CDR3 is TGTGCCAGCAGTTACTATCGTGGGGCGTCCCATAATGAGCAGTTCTTC.

The rearrangement uses TRBV7-9 and TRBJ1-4; D may be TRBD1 (5 bases). Looked up from germline, CDR1 is SEHNR and CDR2 is FQNEAQ (reference sequence). The CDR3 loop spans 16 amino acids. The V end lost 4 bases, the J end lost 4 bases, and 16 bases lay between the germline ends. The CDR3 is CASSSRARGNNEKLFF. CDR3 DNA sequence: TGTGCCAGCAGCTCCAGGGCCCGGGGAAATAATGAAAAACTGTTTTTT.

This chain connects TRBV5-4 to TRBJ1-2; D is unresolved. The CDR3 contains 15 residues. The germline CDR1 and CDR2 sequences are SGHNT and YYREEE (reference sequence). V was trimmed by 5 bases and J by 3 bases, leaving 17 bases between them. CDR3 in amino acids: CASRPGGEAYYGYTF. The CDR3 DNA reads as TGTGCCAGCAGACCAGGAGGCGAGGCCTACTATGGCTACACCTTC.

The chain carries TRBV7-6 and TRBJ2-1, with 9 bases lining up with TRBD2. Trimming removed 6 bases from V and 5 bases from J; junction bases left unmatched: 11. The germline V gene has CDR1 SGHVS and CDR2 FNYEAQ. The CDR3 runs to 16 residues. The CDR3 DNA reads as TGTGCCAGCAGTCACCCCGGGATAGCGGGGGACAATGAGCAGTTCTTC. Translated: CASSHPGIAGDNEQFF.

V and J are TRBV10-3 and TRBJ1-3; D is unresolved. From germline, CDR1 is ENHRY and CDR2 SYGVKD. V was shortened by 10 bases and J by 0 bases, with 16 bases between the two germline ends. The CDR3 length is 15 residues. The CDR3 loop is CATTSSLSSGNTIYF. The CDR3 nucleotides read TGTGCCACCACGTCTTCGTTAAGCTCTGGAAACACCATATATTTT.

The genes are TRBV18 and TRBJ1-3, with no clear D. The CDR3 runs to 15 residues. The V end lost 0 bases, the J end lost 0 bases, and 6 bases lay between the germline ends. Germline values: CDR1 KGHSH, CDR2 LQKENI. CDR3 sequence reads: CASSPPSGSGNTIYF. The DNA of the CDR3 is TGTGCCAGCTCACCACCGTCAGGCTCTGGAAACACCATATATTTT.

The genes are TRBV21-1 and TRBJ2-5; the tabulated D call, TRBD1, remains unverified against the DNA. TRBV21-1 counts as a pseudogene. The CDR3 is 19 amino acids. The CDR3 DNA follows: TGTGCCAGCAGCAAAGTTCAAGCTGGGCGCAGTCCACCTCAAGAGACCCAGTACTTC. Translation: CASSKVQAGRSPPQETQYF.

This clone was seen only once. The genes are TRBV7-2 and TRBJ1-6; possibly TRBD1 for D (6 bases). Trimming pared 5 bases from V and 7 bases from J, leaving 18 bases between. CDR1 and CDR2 from the germline V gene are SGHTA and FQGNSA. The CDR3 consists of 16 residues. In DNA form, the CDR3 reads TGTGCCAGCAGCCCCCAGGGGCGAGGGGGAAATTCACCCCTCCACTTT. This gives the protein CASSPQGRGGNSPLHF.

This chain links TRBV6-1 with TRBJ1-6, with D possibly TRBD1 on 5 matching bases. Germline V gene data show CDR1 as MNHNS and CDR2 as SASEGT. The V end was cut by 0 bases, the J end by 9 bases, with 12 bases between. CDR3 length: 15 residues. The CDR3 loop reads CASSEAGGVGSPLHF. CDR3 sequence (DNA): TGTGCCAGCAGTGAAGCGGGGGGAGTTGGTTCACCCCTCCACTTT.

This chain connects TRBV5-6 to TRBJ2-1, with D perhaps matching TRBD2 (5 bases). Trimming pared 6 bases from V and 0 bases from J, leaving 13 bases between. The CDR3 spans 15 residues. Germline assignment: CDR1 SGHDT and CDR2 YYEEEE. CDR3 protein: CASITLGSSYNEQFF. The CDR3 nucleotides are TGTGCCAGCATAACATTAGGGAGCTCCTACAATGAGCAGTTCTTC.

The chain couples TRBV6-5 to TRBJ1-1, with 9 positions matching TRBD1. The CDR3 covers 16 residues. The germline V gene has CDR1 MNHEY and CDR2 SVGAGI. The V and J ends lost 4 bases and 7 bases, in that order; junction bases with no gene match: 13. CDR3 in amino acids: CASSFHRDRVRVEAFF. CDR3 coding DNA: TGTGCCAGCAGTTTCCACCGGGACAGGGTACGGGTTGAAGCTTTCTTT.

The chain carries TRBV29-1 and TRBJ2-1, with a weak D call TRBD2 (6 bases). CDR1 and CDR2 (germline): SQVTM, ANQGSEA. V was pared by 8 bases and J by 4 bases, with 12 bases between. CDR3 length: 12 residues. CDR3: CSRGGPYNEQFF. For the CDR3, the DNA is TGCAGCCGCGGAGGGCCTTACAATGAGCAGTTCTTC.

V usage is TRBV13 and J usage is TRBJ2-1; 9 nucleotides agree with TRBD2. The ends lost 3 bases at V and 5 bases at J; junction bases unmatched: 5. CDR3 length: 15 amino acids. CDR1 and CDR2 (germline): PRHDT, FYEKMQ (reference sequence). This CDR3 reads CASSFLAGRDNEQFF. As DNA, the CDR3 is TGTGCCAGCAGCTTTCTAGCGGGGAGAGACAATGAGCAGTTCTTC. The whole variable domain, filled in from reference TRBV13 and TRBJ2-1, reads AAGVIQSPRHLIKEKRETATLKCYPIPRHDTVYWYQQGPGQDPQFLISFYEKMQSDKGSIPDRFSAQQFSDYHSELNMSSLELGDSALYFCASSFLAGRDNEQFFGPGTRLTVL.

V usage is TRBV18 and J usage is TRBJ2-7, with TRBD1 matching over 8 bases. The germline V gene encodes CDR1 KGHSH and CDR2 LQKENI. V lost 3 bases, J lost 5 bases, and 9 bases stayed unmatched. The CDR3 is made up of 15 amino acids. The CDR3: CASSPAGQVPDEQYF. The CDR3 DNA follows: TGTGCCAGCTCACCTGCGGGACAGGTTCCCGACGAGCAGTACTTC.

This clone was seen just once. The J gene is TRBJ2-7, the V gene TRBV11-1; D uncertain. Germline V lookup: CDR1 SGHAT, CDR2 FQDESV (reference sequence). The V end lost 1 base, the J end lost 3 bases, and 7 bases lay between the germline ends. CDR3 size: 13 residues. The CDR3 loop reads CASSLGADYEQYF. The CDR3, as DNA: TGTGCCAGCAGCTTAGGGGCGGACTACGAGCAGTACTTC. Looking up the rest from reference TRBV11-1 and TRBJ2-7 gives the full variable domain: EAEVAQSPRYKITEKSQAVAFWCDPISGHATLYWYRQILGQGPELLVQFQDESVVDDSQLPKDRFSAERLKGVDSTLKIQPAELGDSAMYLCASSLGADYEQYFGPGTRLTVT.

The V and J genes are TRBV7-9 and TRBJ1-1; TRBD1 matches 9 bases. Trimming removed 3 bases from V and 8 bases from J; junction bases left unmatched: 4. Looked up from germline, CDR1 is SEHNR and CDR2 is FQNEAQ (reference sequence). The CDR3 runs to 13 residues. DNA for the CDR3: TGTGCCAGCAGCTTTACAGGGGGCGAAGAAGCTTTCTTT. Protein sequence: CASSFTGGEEAFF.

V and J are TRBV5-4 and TRBJ2-4, with 11 bases aligning to TRBD1. V lost 4 bases to trimming and J lost 8 bases; unmatched junction nucleotides: 2. This CDR3 region has 13 residues. The germline gives CDR1 SGHNT, CDR2 YYREEE (reference sequence). As DNA, the CDR3 is TGTGCCAGCAGCACGGACAGGGGGCACATTCAGTACTTC. This translates into CASSTDRGHIQYF. Combining the CDR3 with reference TRBV5-4 and TRBJ2-4 gives the whole variable domain ETGVTQSPTHLIKTRGQQVTLRCSSQSGHNTVSWYQQALGQGPQFIFQYYREEENGRGNFPPRFSGLQFPNYSSELNVNALELDDSALYLCASSTDRGHIQYFGAGTRLSVL.